The T cell receptor (beta chain) described here comes from a study of cytomegalovirus exposure and HLA in healthy donors. Study-wide results and caveats: One later analysis reportedly identified an Asian-associated ancestry cluster that showed fewer N-insertions than the roughly 670-donor mean. In a later analysis, specific HLA alleles were associated with approximately 17,000 TCR beta sequences at a 0.05 false discovery rate.

These donors counted as nominally healthy when sampled, but unrecorded immune exposures were likely. Comment on this clone: Antigen specificity is unknown.

Germline CDR1 LGHNT, CDR2 FRNRAP. The CDR3 loop spans 14 amino acids. J was trimmed by 12 bases and V by 1 base; bases with no gene match: 9. The PCR was carried out with 60 Vbeta primers and 13 Jbeta primers. Measured with immunoSEQ multiplex PCR; TCRdb has only the in-frame clones, and not every one. The sample lists around 200,000 clones; 60% to 85% were seen once. V usage is TRBV12-5 and J usage is TRBJ2-1; 7 nucleotides match TRBD2. This sequence originates from a male donor in good health and CMV-seronegative. The source material was PBMCs. CDR3 bases: TGTGCTAGTGGTTTGGACGGGTGGGGGGGACGGCAGTTCTTC. This encodes CASGLDGWGGRQFF.